One T cell receptor beta chain is described in this entry. Its antigen is not yet known. No quality values exist for individual bases; no much larger clone is one base distant. The receptor library was made with 5' RACE. Instrument on record: Illumina HiSeq 2000. A universal primer binding site was introduced by template switching, and a unique molecular identifier was present in the final cDNA, enabling accurate counting of TCR cDNA molecules. Specific primers in the conserved constant-segment region were used to synthesize first-strand cDNA for TCR alpha and beta chains. To control for contamination, each cDNA library was double barcoded with a SMART-Mk sample barcode plus Illumina barcodes. TruSeq adapter sequences along with Illumina sample barcodes were introduced in two successive PCR steps. The Illumina HiSeq platform was used with custom primers to sequence TCR alpha and beta cDNA libraries. The authors' analysis ran thus. Raw reads were processed with MiGEC to extract unique molecular identifiers, and MiXCR was used to determine CDR3 positions. For each individual, recombination models were inferred using an EM algorithm with the repgenHMM and IGoR tools. The tcR package in R was used for shared clonotype analysis, with sharing normalized by the product of cloneset sizes. To study raw recombination without the effects of thymic and clonal selection, out-of-frame nonproductive sequences were analyzed. The public reads were reanalyzed by TCRdb: fastp trimming at Q25, MiXCR alignment, in-frame beta chains only. Each CDR3 protein appears once, grouped with its most common genes and DNA. What appears here as the V and J calls and clone size reflects TCRdb's work, not the paper's. Within this sample are about 720,000 distinct CDR3 sequences, with 8.6% of them counted one time only. Around 0.98% of the sample is taken by the ten largest.

Every donor in the study was a healthy Caucasian. The twin cohort comprised three pairs of female monozygotic twins, all aged roughly 18 to 30 years. RNA for TCR libraries was isolated from peripheral blood mononuclear cells. V was cut back by 4 bases and J by 6 bases, leaving a gap of 19 bases between them. The CDR3 holds 14 amino acids from the cysteine to the phenylalanine. Of the read, only the CDR3 DNA is kept; its 42 bases are in frame from base 1. Reading the germline V gene (reference sequence) gives CDR1 DFQATT and CDR2 SNEGSKA. The sample belongs to a study of identical twins (dated by TCRdb to 2016 to 2018). Study-wide context: TCR alpha and beta repertoires from monozygotic twins, unrelated adults of various ages and cord blood were deep-sequenced to test whether fetal clonotypes persist. To rule out contamination, the twin experiments were replicated at different times with different library preparation protocols.

General findings and caveats noted by the study authors: Because the same donors could not be followed over many years, conclusions were based on cross-sectional statistical analysis. Invariant T cells such as MAIT and iNKT could partly confound zero-insertion analyses, though diverse VJ usage argued against this for most clonotypes. Fewer insertions were carried by abundant cord blood beta clonotypes, a similar but weaker trend appeared in young adult naive repertoires, and no such trend appeared in memory repertoires. A weaker excess of twin sharing was found in beta out-of-frame sequences because the signal-to-noise ratio was lowered by fewer shared sequences. Out-of-frame TCR alpha sequences shared between twins showed an excess of low generation-probability sequences compared with coincidental sharing between unrelated individuals. In monozygotic twins, recombination models systematically underestimated out-of-frame TCR alpha sharing, but the models matched the sharing seen between unrelated individuals.

These same data were also listed under a study on yellow fever vaccine responses in identical twins. The second source states: According to the authors, in identical twins the way T cells responded to vaccination appeared partly convergent and partly personalized. Focusing on identical twins, the study followed the T cell clones that responded to the vaccine, and did so with precision.

The chain couples TRBV20-1 to TRBJ2-7; the D gene could be TRBD1 or TRBD2, each one agreeing over 6 bases. Sequenced material: PBMCs. The receptor comes from a woman younger than 35 in good health. The DNA reads TGCAGTGCTATTAACAGGGATCCCGGGGGCGAGCAGTACTTC. This translates into CSAINRDPGGEQYF.